Shown below are 21 T cell receptor beta chains from a single sample sequenced in a study of blood T cell repertoires in COVID-19. The method was immunoSEQ multiplex PCR; TCRdb's version includes in-frame clones alone and lacks a portion of them. The data hold 250,000 to 350,000 clones, with around 87% observed a single time. Sequenced input: PBMCs or T cells enriched from blood (not recorded which). The receptors come from a woman aged 18-29 years with acute COVID-19.

The V call is TRBV28, the J call TRBJ2-1; 10 bases map to TRBD2. The CDR3 has 17 amino acids. Germline lookup yields CDR1 MDHEN and CDR2 SYDVKM. The ends lost 3 bases at V and 5 bases at J; junction bases unmatched: 10. The CDR3 here is CASSLIFIAGGNNEQFF. In DNA, the CDR3 is TGTGCCAGCAGTTTGATCTTCATAGCGGGAGGTAACAATGAGCAGTTCTTC.

V is TRBV12-3 or TRBV12-4 and J is TRBJ1-2; 8 nucleotides match TRBD1. The V and J ends lost 6 bases and 8 bases, in that order; junction bases with no gene match: 8. CDR3 length: 13 residues. The CDR3 loop reads CASSQDRAVGYTF. The CDR3, as DNA: TGTGCCAGCAGCCAGGACAGGGCGGTAGGCTACACCTTC.

The chain carries TRBV14 and TRBJ2-7, with 12 bases fitting TRBD1. The CDR3 has 15 residues. The germline V gene has CDR1 SGHDN and CDR2 FVKESK. After removal of 4 bases from V and 4 bases from J, the junction contained 5 bases not matched to a gene. CDR3 in amino acids: CASSPGTGGAYEQYF. The CDR3 DNA sequence: TGTGCCAGCAGCCCCGGGACAGGGGGCGCGTACGAGCAGTACTTC.

The chain employs TRBV28 and TRBJ1-1; the D gene is possibly TRBD1 (5 bases). V was trimmed by 6 bases and J by 3 bases, leaving 23 bases between them. Germline lookup yields CDR1 MDHEN and CDR2 SYDVKM. This CDR3 comprises 17 residues. CDR3 loop: CASRPSGPGLVYTEAFF. DNA of the CDR3: TGTGCCAGCAGACCTTCCGGACCAGGGTTGGTTTACACTGAAGCTTTCTTT.

V is TRBV5-6 and J is TRBJ2-3, with a possible D match to TRBD1 (6 bases). Germline CDR1 reads SGHDT; CDR2 reads YYEEEE. This CDR3 spans 16 amino acids. The germline V and J ends were trimmed by 0 bases and 2 bases, with 13 bases remaining between them. CDR3: CASSLGAGVNTDTQYF. CDR3 sequence (DNA): TGTGCCAGCAGCTTGGGGGCAGGGGTAAACACAGATACGCAGTATTTT.

The V gene is TRBV30, the J gene TRBJ2-2; no definite D call. Germline CDR1 is GTSNPN and CDR2 is SVGIG (reference sequence). This CDR3 region has 14 residues. V was cut by 6 bases and J by 0 bases, with 11 bases left in between. CDR3 protein: CACYGFPNTGELFF. CDR3 bases: TGTGCCTGCTACGGGTTCCCGAACACCGGGGAGCTGTTTTTT.

The chain joins TRBV18 to TRBJ2-7; 9 nucleotides align to TRBD1. Germline loops: CDR1 KGHSH, CDR2 LQKENI. The CDR3 is made up of 14 amino acids. J lost 3 bases, V lost 4 bases, and 4 bases had no gene match. Here the CDR3 reads CASSLDRGFYEQYF. The CDR3 DNA is TGTGCCAGCTCACTGGACAGGGGTTTCTACGAGCAGTACTTC.

CDR3 coding DNA: TGTGCCAGCAGACTAGCGGGGACTTACGAGCAGTACTTC. Amino acids: CASRLAGTYEQYF. This chain links TRBV6-5 with TRBJ2-7; 10 bases are a match to TRBD2. Per germline, CDR1 MNHEY and CDR2 SVGAGI. V shed 6 bases, J shed 4 bases, and the junction held 3 bases outside the gene matches. This CDR3 contains 13 residues.

This chain's CDR3 is CASSPGTATNEKLFF. The CDR3 bases are TGTGCCAGCAGCCCCGGGACAGCAACTAATGAAAAACTGTTTTTT. This chain connects TRBV28 to TRBJ1-4, with 7 bases lining up with TRBD1. Per germline, CDR1 MDHEN and CDR2 SYDVKM. There are 15 residues in the CDR3. J was trimmed by 0 bases and V by 6 bases; bases with no gene match: 4.

This clone came up a few times. V gene TRBV6-6 combines with J gene TRBJ2-1, with TRBD1 matching over 7 bases. The CDR3 spans 14 residues. Germline V lookup: CDR1 MNHNY, CDR2 SVGAGI (reference sequence). V was pared by 10 bases and J by 0 bases, with 6 bases of the junction left unmatched. CDR3 protein: CATTQGSSYNEQFF. The CDR3 DNA follows: TGTGCCACCACACAGGGGAGCTCCTACAATGAGCAGTTCTTC.

The J gene is TRBJ1-2, the V gene TRBV6-5; TRBD1 aligns across 9 bases. The junction had 10 bases not matched to a gene; V was cut back by 10 bases and J by 4 bases. The CDR3 contains 14 residues. Germline loops: CDR1 MNHEY, CDR2 SVGAGI. In DNA, the CDR3 is TGTGCCATCTCTCAGGGACAGGGCTTCTATGGCTACACCTTC. It translates to CAISQGQGFYGYTF.

The gene calls are TRBV7-9 and TRBJ1-1, with 11 nucleotides matching TRBD1. Germline trimming cut 4 bases from V and 12 bases from J; bases unmatched to any gene: 10. Germline CDR1 is SEHNR and CDR2 is FQNEAQ (reference sequence). The CDR3 is 14 residues long. The CDR3 protein is CASSWGDRGILSFF. In nucleotides, the CDR3 is TGTGCCAGCAGCTGGGGGGACAGGGGGATCCTCTCTTTCTTT.

This chain links TRBV7-3 with TRBJ2-2; possible D gene TRBD2, 6 bases. This CDR3 contains 13 residues. Germline V gene lookup returns CDR1 SGHTA and CDR2 FQGTGA. Trimming removed 5 bases from V and 7 bases from J, with 11 bases in between. The CDR3 loop reads CASSLGGIGELFF. As DNA, the CDR3 is TGTGCCAGCAGCCTGGGGGGAATCGGGGAGCTGTTTTTT.

The J gene is TRBJ1-5, the V gene TRBV3-1 (or the pseudogene TRBV3-2); a possible D gene is TRBD1 (6 bases). Trimming removed 3 bases at V and 1 base at J, with 13 bases between. The CDR3 consists of 16 residues. CDR1 LGHDT and CDR2 YNNKEL come from the germline V gene (reference sequence). CDR3 protein: CASSQGAFGSNQPQHF. Here the CDR3 DNA reads TGTGCCAGCAGCCAGGGGGCCTTTGGGAGCAATCAGCCCCAGCATTTT.

The V call is TRBV7-9, the J call TRBJ1-6; TRBD1 matches at 7 bases. After removal of 4 bases from V and 2 bases from J, the junction contained 11 bases not matched to a gene. The germline V gene encodes CDR1 SEHNR and CDR2 FQNEAQ (reference sequence). The CDR3 consists of 18 residues. The CDR3 nucleotides are TGTGCCAGCAGCTCTAAGAGGCCAGGGGGGACCTATAATTCACCCCTCCACTTT. Translated, it gives CASSSKRPGGTYNSPLHF.

This clone was recorded once. This chain joins TRBV5-1 and TRBJ2-1; TRBD1 might be the D (5 bases). The CDR3 sequence is 14 residues long. The V gene's germline CDR1 is SGHRS and CDR2 YFSETQ. Trimming took off 2 bases at V and 0 bases at J, with 6 bases between the two ends. The CDR3 reads CASSFDSSYNEQFF. Here the CDR3 DNA reads TGCGCCAGCAGCTTTGACAGCTCCTACAATGAGCAGTTCTTC.

The V and J genes are TRBV30 and TRBJ2-1; 11 bases align to TRBD2. The CDR3 contains 15 residues. The V gene's germline CDR1 is GTSNPN and CDR2 SVGIG (reference sequence). The junction had 7 bases not matched to a gene; V was cut back by 5 bases and J by 4 bases. The chain's CDR3 is CAWDTGTSGYNEQFF. In DNA form, the CDR3 reads TGTGCCTGGGACACCGGGACTAGCGGATACAATGAGCAGTTCTTC.

The chain employs TRBV9 and TRBJ2-1; TRBD1 is a possible D gene (6 bases). The germline CDR1 and CDR2 sequences are SGDLS and YYNGEE. The V and J ends lost 2 bases and 5 bases respectively, with 14 bases between them. CDR3 length: 15 residues. The CDR3 loop is CASSVTPDRDNEQFF. The CDR3 DNA is TGTGCCAGCAGCGTCACCCCGGACAGAGACAATGAGCAGTTCTTC. The complete variable domain, with remaining parts taken from reference TRBV9 and TRBJ2-1, reads DSGVTQTPKHLITATGQRVTLRCSPRSGDLSVYWYQQSLDQGLQFLIQYYNGEERAKGNILERFSAQQFPDLHSELNLSSLELGDSALYFCASSVTPDRDNEQFFGPGTRLTVL.

The chain links TRBV29-1 to TRBJ2-5, with D unresolved. CDR1 and CDR2 (germline): SQVTM, ANQGSEA. Trimming stripped 1 base from V and 0 bases from J, with 12 bases between. The CDR3 has 15 amino acids. CDR3 residues: CSVEVADNYQETQYF. CDR3 DNA sequence: TGCAGCGTTGAAGTGGCCGACAACTACCAAGAGACCCAGTACTTC.

The chain uses TRBV28 and TRBJ2-3, with D uncertain. The CDR3 contains 14 residues. V was pared by 4 bases and J by 5 bases, with 13 bases between. Germline V lookup: CDR1 MDHEN, CDR2 SYDVKM. CDR3 bases: TGTGCCAGCAGTTCAGCGAATCCTAAAGATACGCAGTATTTT. It encodes CASSSANPKDTQYF.

The rearrangement uses TRBV2 and TRBJ1-5, with a possible D match to TRBD1 (5 bases). The V and J ends lost 6 bases and 5 bases respectively, with 17 bases between them. CDR3 length: 15 amino acids. Germline V CDR1 and CDR2: SNHLY, FYNNEI. The DNA of the CDR3 is TGTGCCAGCAGCACCGGCCCCTCAGGGTATCAGCCCCAGCATTTT. Its translation: CASSTGPSGYQPQHF.